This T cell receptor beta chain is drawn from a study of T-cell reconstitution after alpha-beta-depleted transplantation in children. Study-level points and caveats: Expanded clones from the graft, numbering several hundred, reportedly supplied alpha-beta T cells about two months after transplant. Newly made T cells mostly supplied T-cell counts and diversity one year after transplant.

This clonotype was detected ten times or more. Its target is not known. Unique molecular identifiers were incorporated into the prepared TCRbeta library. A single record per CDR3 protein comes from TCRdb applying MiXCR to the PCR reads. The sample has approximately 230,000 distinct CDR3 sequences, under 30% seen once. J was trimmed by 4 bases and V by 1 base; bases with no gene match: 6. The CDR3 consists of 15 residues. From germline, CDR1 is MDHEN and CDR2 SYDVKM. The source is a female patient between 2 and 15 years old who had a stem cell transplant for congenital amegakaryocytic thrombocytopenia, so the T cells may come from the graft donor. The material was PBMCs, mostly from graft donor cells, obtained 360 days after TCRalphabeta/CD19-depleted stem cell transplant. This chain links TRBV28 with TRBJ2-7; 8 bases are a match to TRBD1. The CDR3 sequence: CASSLLGQATYEQYF. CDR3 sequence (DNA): TGTGCCAGCAGTTTATTGGGACAGGCGACTTACGAGCAGTACTTC.